These 12 T cell receptor beta chains came from one sample sequenced in a study of PD-1 blockade in classical Hodgkin lymphoma. As for time point: newly diagnosed, previously untreated cHL patient sample. The method was immunoSEQ multiplex PCR; TCRdb's version includes in-frame clones alone and lacks a portion of them. The sample yields 70,000 or so clones, roughly 92% seen once. Source material: peripheral blood mononuclear cells (PBMCs). These receptor sequences come from a human donor with classical Hodgkin lymphoma.

The gene calls are TRBV10-2 and TRBJ2-7, with TRBD2 identical over 8 bases. Germline V gene sequence: CDR1 WSHSY, CDR2 SAAADI. The CDR3 runs to 12 residues. V dropped 11 bases and J dropped 2; count of bases not matched to a gene: 5. Here the CDR3 reads CAVLADAYEQYF. CDR3 bases: TGCGCCGTACTAGCGGATGCCTACGAGCAGTACTTC.

The chain has TRBV29-1 and TRBJ2-1, with 10 nucleotides matching TRBD2. J gave up 9 bases and V 5 bases, and 10 bases lay outside the gene matches. The CDR3 contains 14 residues. Germline lookup yields CDR1 SQVTM and CDR2 ANQGSEA. The CDR3 DNA reads TGCAGCGTTAGAACGGGACTAGCGTTCGGTGAGCAGTTCTTC. The encoded protein is CSVRTGLAFGEQFF.

CDR3 sequence (DNA): TGCGCCAGCAGCCAAGAGTCGGGGAAGAGCTCCTACAATGAGCAGTTCTTC. It translates to CASSQESGKSSYNEQFF. The rearrangement links TRBV4-1 to TRBJ2-1; D is possibly TRBD2 (5 bases). V was trimmed by 0 bases and J by 0 bases, leaving 12 bases between them. In germline, CDR1 is MGHRA, CDR2 YSYEKL. This CDR3 is 17 amino acids long.

The chain links TRBV5-1 to TRBJ2-7; 9 nucleotides agree with TRBD1. Trimming at V came to 0 bases and at J to 3 bases, leaving 4 bases not matched to a gene. This CDR3 comprises 15 residues. Looked up from germline, CDR1 is SGHRS and CDR2 is YFSETQ. The CDR3 DNA is TGCGCCAGCAGCTTGGGCGGGACAGGGATCTACGAGCAGTACTTC. It translates to CASSLGGTGIYEQYF.

As concerns this clone: The same CDR3 can be traced to other DNA sequences in this sample. V and J are TRBV5-6 and TRBJ2-1, with D unclear. Trimming removed 0 bases at V and 3 bases at J, with 10 bases between. CDR1 and CDR2 (germline): SGHDT, YYEEEE. This CDR3 has 15 residues. CDR3 protein: CASSLAGPIYNEQFF. The CDR3 DNA sequence: TGTGCCAGCAGCTTGGCCGGGCCGATCTACAATGAGCAGTTCTTC.

The gene calls are TRBV12-2 and TRBJ2-7; the DNA was not compared with TRBD1, the D call given in the table. TRBV12-2 is shown as a pseudogene. CDR3 length: 18 residues. In nucleotides, the CDR3 is TGTGCAAGTCGCTTAAATTTTGGACAGCCCGAAATTACCTACGAGCAGTACTTC. This encodes CASRLNFGQPEITYEQYF.

The genes are TRBV28 and TRBJ2-1; D unclear. V lost 2 bases to trimming and J lost 9 bases, with 5 bases between them. Germline V gene lookup returns CDR1 MDHEN and CDR2 SYDVKM. CDR3 length: 11 amino acids. The CDR3 nucleotides are TGTGCCAGCAGTTTAAAAAGTGAGCAGTTCTTC. Translated: CASSLKSEQFF.

This clone was recorded only once. This chain connects TRBV19 to TRBJ2-1; 10 bases line up with TRBD1. The V gene's germline CDR1 is LNHDA and CDR2 SQIVND (reference sequence). The CDR3 extends over 15 amino acids. J lost 6 bases, V lost 4 bases, and 6 bases had no gene match. The CDR3 DNA reads TGTGCCAGTAGTAGACGGGACAGGGGTTTCAATGAGCAGTTCTTC. It translates to CASSRRDRGFNEQFF.

The rearrangement joins TRBV6-1 to TRBJ1-5, with unresolved D. From germline, CDR1 is MNHNS and CDR2 SASEGT. CDR3 length equals 14 residues. V dropped 2 bases and J dropped 0 bases, with 5 bases sitting between them. The chain's CDR3 is CASSEWGSNQPQHF. CDR3 coding DNA: TGTGCCAGCAGTGAATGGGGTAGCAATCAGCCCCAGCATTTT.

The chain links TRBV7-9 to TRBJ1-4, with D possibly TRBD1 on 5 matching bases. V was pared by 3 bases and J by 7 bases, with 12 bases between. Germline V lookup: CDR1 SEHNR, CDR2 FQNEAQ (reference sequence). This CDR3 spans 14 amino acids. CDR3 nucleotide sequence: TGTGCCAGCAGCTTCAGCCAGGGAAGTGAAAAACTGTTTTTT. This codes for CASSFSQGSEKLFF. Full variable domain (remainder filled in from reference TRBV7-9 and TRBJ1-4): DTGVSQNPRHKITKRGQNVTFRCDPISEHNRLYWYRQTLGQGPEFLTYFQNEAQLEKSRLLSDRFSAERPKGSFSTLEIQRTEQGDSAMYLCASSFSQGSEKLFFGSGTQLSVL.

V is TRBV7-8 and J is TRBJ2-3; no reliable D call. Trimming pared 5 bases from V and 0 bases from J, leaving 9 bases between. CDR1 is SGHVS and CDR2 is FQNEAQ in the germline V gene. The CDR3 covers 14 residues. In nucleotides, the CDR3 is TGTGCCAGCAGCGTCTCCAGTAGCACAGATACGCAGTATTTT. Protein sequence: CASSVSSSTDTQYF. The full variable domain, rest sourced from reference TRBV7-8 and TRBJ2-3, is GAGVSQSPRYKVAKRGQDVALRCDPISGHVSLFWYQQALGQGPEFLTYFQNEAQLDKSGLPSDRFFAERPEGSVSTLKIQRTQQEDSAVYLCASSVSSSTDTQYFGPGTRLTVL.

The rearrangement joins TRBV5-4 to TRBJ2-3; 10 bases are a match to TRBD2. CDR3 length equals 16 residues. The junction had 7 bases not matched to a gene; V was cut back by 3 bases and J by 3 bases. CDR1 and CDR2 from the germline V gene are SGHNT and YYREEE (reference sequence). CDR3 in amino acids: CASSSATSGNTDTQYF. CDR3 DNA: TGTGCCAGCAGCTCCGCCACTAGCGGGAATACAGATACGCAGTATTTT.